Listed below are T cell receptor beta chains from one sample, sequenced in a study of blood T cell repertoires in COVID-19. Generated by immunoSEQ multiplex PCR, the TCRdb table keeps only in-frame clones and is missing some. This repertoire shows around 210,000 clones, 86% found once; its top ten account for about 0.81%. Sequenced material: peripheral blood. The receptors shown here come from a woman aged 70-85 years with acute or convalescent COVID-19. Both conserved end residues are part of each CDR3. D genes are given only for firm matches. Size is omitted from some rows. Given values are once, few, many or a class for expanded clones.

J,size,V,D,DNA,CDR3
TRBJ2-5,NA,TRBV11-3,TRBD1,TGTGCCAGCAGCGAGGGACAGGGGACGGTCCGAGAGACCCAGTACTTC,CASSEGQGTVRETQYF
TRBJ1-1,NA,TRBV3-1/TRBV3-2,NA,TGTGCCAGCAGCCAGTTAGTCGGCACTGAAGCTTTCTTT,CASSQLVGTEAFF
TRBJ2-5,NA,TRBV18,NA,TGTGCCAGCTCACCAATGGGGGCAGGCAATCCCCAAGAGACCCAGTACTTC,CASSPMGAGNPQETQYF
TRBJ1-2,NA,TRBV6-5,NA,TGTGCCAGCAGCCCAGTGCAGGGCCGCTATGGCTACACCTTC,CASSPVQGRYGYTF
TRBJ2-7,NA,TRBV7-2,TRBD2,TGTGCCAGCAGCTTCGGACTAGCGGGTGGTGGGTCCTACGAGCAGTACTTC,CASSFGLAGGGSYEQYF
TRBJ2-3,NA,TRBV7-2,TRBD2,TGTGCCAGCAGCCCTAGCGGGAGGGCCTCGGGCACAGATACGCAGTATTTT,CASSPSGRASGTDTQYF
TRBJ1-6,NA,TRBV27,NA,TGTGCCAGCAGTTTTGGGCAAGATAATTCACCCCTCCACTTT,CASSFGQDNSPLHF
TRBJ2-2,once,TRBV2,NA,TGTGCCAGCAGTGAGGGCTACAGCACCGGGGAGCTGTTTTTT,CASSEGYSTGELFF
TRBJ2-6,NA,TRBV29-1,NA,TGCAGCGTTAGCGGTCTGGCTGGGGCCAACGTCCTGACTTTC,CSVSGLAGANVLTF
TRBJ1-2,NA,TRBV28,NA,TGTGCCAGCAGTCCAGATGTCTATGGCTACACCTTC,CASSPDVYGYTF
TRBJ1-2,NA,TRBV5-6,TRBD1,TGTGCCAGCAGGTTCTTGACAGGGGCTAACTATGGCTACACCTTC,CASRFLTGANYGYTF
TRBJ1-2,NA,TRBV5-6,NA,TGTGCCAGCAGCTTGAACAGGAACTATGGCTACACCTTC,CASSLNRNYGYTF
TRBJ2-7,NA,TRBV19,TRBD2,TGTGCCAGTAGGCTAGCGGGAGGGGACTCCTACGAGCAGTACTTC,CASRLAGGDSYEQYF
TRBJ1-1,NA,TRBV4-1,NA,TGCGCCAGCAGGGAAGTGGGCCGGCAGAGAGATGGAGCTTTCTTT,CASREVGRQRDGAFF
TRBJ2-5,NA,TRBV24-1,NA,TGTGCCATCGGGGGGACCCAGTACTTC,CAIGGTQYF
TRBJ1-2,NA,TRBV6-5,TRBD1,TGTGCCAGCAGTTACGGGGCAGGGGGCCGTGGCTACACCTTC,CASSYGAGGRGYTF
TRBJ1-5,NA,TRBV7-2,TRBD1,TGTGCCAGCAGCTTAACCAGGGGGAGCAATCAGCCCCAGCATTTT,CASSLTRGSNQPQHF
TRBJ1-4,NA,TRBV18,NA,TGTGCCAGCTCACCGGACGGGAGGCGAGAAAAACTGTTTTTT,CASSPDGRREKLFF
TRBJ2-3,NA,TRBV6-5,NA,TGTGCCAGCAGAAGGGGGGGCAGCACAGATACGCAGTATTTT,CASRRGGSTDTQYF
TRBJ2-1,NA,TRBV12-5,NA,TGTGCTAGTGGTTTGGCCAGCTCCTACAATGAGCAGTTCTTC,CASGLASSYNEQFF
TRBJ1-2,once,TRBV5-1,TRBD1,TGCGCCAGCAGTGCAGGGGGCGCGAATGGCTACACCTTC,CASSAGGANGYTF
TRBJ1-2,NA,TRBV9,TRBD1,TGTGCCAGCAGCCCTTCACAGGGGTCGGTACGTGGCTACACCTTC,CASSPSQGSVRGYTF
TRBJ1-1,once,TRBV12-3/TRBV12-4,NA,TGTGCCAGCTCCTGGCCGAACACTGAAGCTTTCTTT,CASSWPNTEAFF
TRBJ2-1,NA,TRBV7-2,NA,TGTGCCAGCAGCTTAGAGGAATTTGCGGGCCGGGCCCTGTACAATGAGCAGTTCTTC,CASSLEEFAGRALYNEQFF
TRBJ1-6,NA,TRBV21-1,NA,TGTGCCAGCAGCCCAGGACAGGGGGACTCACCCCTCCACTTT,CASSPGQGDSPLHF
TRBJ1-6,NA,TRBV7-9,TRBD1,TGTGCCAGCTCCGGGACAGGGGCGGATTCACCCCTCCACTTT,CASSGTGADSPLHF
TRBJ2-2,NA,TRBV5-1,NA,TGCGCCAGCAGCTTGGCGGGGGAAGGCACCGGGGAGCTGTTTTTT,CASSLAGEGTGELFF
TRBJ2-2,NA,TRBV18,TRBD2,TGTGCCAGCTCACAGATGCAGGGAACTAGGGAAGAGCGGGATTCAACCGGGGAGCTGTTTTTT,CASSQMQGTREERDSTGELFF
TRBJ2-2,once,TRBV10-1,TRBD2,TGCGCCAGCAGTGACCGGCTAGCGGGACCGAACACCGGGGAGCTGTTTTTT,CASSDRLAGPNTGELFF
TRBJ2-5,NA,TRBV27,NA,TGTGCCAGCAGCCGTACTGGGGCGGACCAGTACTTC,CASSRTGADQYF
TRBJ1-1,few,TRBV4-1,NA,TGCGCCAGCAGCCCCCAGGTGGGGCTGAACACTGAAGCTTTCTTT,CASSPQVGLNTEAFF
TRBJ2-1,NA,TRBV7-8,TRBD2,TGTGCCAGCAGCCAAGGGCCCAGACTAGCGGGAAGCAATGAGCAGTTCTTC,CASSQGPRLAGSNEQFF
TRBJ2-3,NA,TRBV27,TRBD2,TGTGCCAGCAGTTCCCGGTCGGAGGGACTAGCGGGACGCACAGATACGCAGTATTTT,CASSSRSEGLAGRTDTQYF
TRBJ2-2,NA,TRBV10-3,TRBD2,TGTGCCATCAGTGCAGGCGGGAGGGCCGACACCGGGGAGCTGTTTTTT,CAISAGGRADTGELFF
TRBJ2-3,NA,TRBV5-6,TRBD1,TGTGCCAGCAGCTTGACGGGACAGGGTTTTTCAGATACGCAGTATTTT,CASSLTGQGFSDTQYF
TRBJ2-7,NA,TRBV7-3,TRBD1,TGTGCCAGCAGCTTAAGCGGACAGGAACCTTCCTACGAGCAGTACTTC,CASSLSGQEPSYEQYF
TRBJ2-1,NA,TRBV5-4,TRBD2,TGTGCCAGCAGCTTAGGACTAGCGGGGGGTGGTAATGAGCAGTTCTTC,CASSLGLAGGGNEQFF
TRBJ1-6,NA,TRBV6-5,NA,TGTGCCAGCGGAAGACTCTGGTCACCCCTCCACTTT,CASGRLWSPLHF
TRBJ1-3,NA,TRBV15,NA,TGTGCCACCAGCAGAGATCCAGGGGCCTCTGGAAACACCATATATTTT,CATSRDPGASGNTIYF
TRBJ2-7,NA,TRBV11-1,NA,TGTGCCAGCAGCTTCCATTGGGGGCTAAGCTCCTACGAGCAGTACTTC,CASSFHWGLSSYEQYF
TRBJ2-1,NA,TRBV27,NA,TGTGCCAGCAGTTTATCGCACGTGGCATACAATGAGCAGTTCTTC,CASSLSHVAYNEQFF
TRBJ2-1,NA,TRBV7-2,TRBD2,TGTGCCAGCAGGATAGCGGGAGGGCCCTCGGAGGAGCAGTTCTTC,CASRIAGGPSEEQFF
TRBJ1-1,few,TRBV7-9,TRBD1,TGTGCCAGCAGCTTGTTACAGGGGACTGAAGCTTTCTTT,CASSLLQGTEAFF
TRBJ2-1,NA,TRBV5-5,TRBD1,TGTGCCAGCAGCAGCGGACAGGGAGGACCCTACAATGAGCAGTTCTTC,CASSSGQGGPYNEQFF
TRBJ1-2,once,TRBV10-1,NA,TGCGCCAGCTTCCCGGGGAACCATGGCTACACCTTC,CASFPGNHGYTF
TRBJ2-3,NA,TRBV6-4,TRBD2,TGTGCCAGCAGTGCGCTAGCGGGGGGCCGAGATACGCAGTATTTT,CASSALAGGRDTQYF